The clone carrying this TCR beta chain was counted only a few times. No antigen is known for it. V was cut by 2 bases and J by 2 bases, with 17 bases left in between. The CDR3 consists of 17 residues. Germline CDR1 reads MDHEN; CDR2 reads SYDVKM. This entry belongs to a study of molecular identifiers for immune sequencing clone quantification. Naive CD8 library inputs spanned about 19,000 to 1,000,000 sorted cells and 10%, 30% or 50% RNA. TCR libraries were built in bulk with a published protocol and specific TCR primers. TCRdb recomputed calls from the PCR reads with MiXCR, one row per CDR3 protein. The repertoire holds more than 550,000 distinct CDR3 sequences, with 25% as singletons. Study conclusions and caveats: In CMV-specific effectors, clones above 20 copies held over 98% of molecules; naive, under 1%.

The gene calls are TRBV28 and TRBJ2-3; D remains unclear. This receptor was taken from a human donor in good health. Some libraries in this study had Jurkat cell RNA spiked in. The source material was naive CD8+ T cells from blood, with Jurkat cell RNA spiked in. The subset was: FACS-sorted CD8+CD4-CCR7+CD45RA+ naive T cells. The CDR3 sequence: CASSLHPMAYPTDTQYF. In nucleotides, the CDR3 is TGTGCCAGCAGTTTACACCCTATGGCCTACCCCACAGATACGCAGTATTTT.